One and the same sample provided the 20 T cell receptor beta chains below, sequenced in a study of blood T cells in healthy people across ages. Sample-barcoded 5' priming and a J-beta primer mix drove a second PCR of roughly 7 to 11 cycles. Via MiXCR, TCRdb re-called the 5' RACE reads, giving one row per CDR3 protein. The sample has about 1.1 million distinct CDR3 sequences, 35% to 45% seen once. Sequences were obtained from blood. The origin of the receptors is a man aged 18 to 29 in good health.

This clonotype appeared a few times. The chain has TRBV7-2 and TRBJ2-7; TRBD2 might be the D (5 bases). This CDR3 contains 16 residues. The germline gives CDR1 SGHTA, CDR2 FQGNSA. V shed 1 base and J shed 2 bases, with 15 bases lying between them. As DNA, the CDR3 is TGTGCCAGCAGCTTAGAGTTAGGCAGAGGGACCTACGAGCAGTACTTC. The encoded protein is CASSLELGRGTYEQYF.

This clonotype was counted only a few times. The chain combines TRBV9 with TRBJ2-1, with unresolved D. Looked up from germline, CDR1 is SGDLS and CDR2 is YYNGEE. CDR3 size: 14 residues. V was pared by 0 bases and J by 7 bases, with 11 bases between. CDR3 bases: TGTGCCAGCAGCGTAGGAACAACTCCTAATGAGCAGTTCTTC. Translated, it gives CASSVGTTPNEQFF.

The chain couples TRBV12-3 or TRBV12-4 to TRBJ2-5; D unclear. V shed 7 bases and J shed 1 base, with 19 bases lying between them. The CDR3 contains 16 residues. Here the CDR3 reads CASKSTPRAFQETQYF. CDR3 nucleotides: TGTGCCAGCAAGTCTACCCCTCGGGCCTTCCAAGAGACCCAGTACTTC.

The rearrangement uses TRBV7-9 and TRBJ1-2; D not certain. V was cut by 1 base and J by 2 bases, with 8 bases left in between. Germline loops: CDR1 SEHNR, CDR2 FQNEAQ (reference sequence). The CDR3 has 14 residues. The CDR3 is CASSLGWGNYGYTF. The CDR3 DNA reads TGTGCCAGCAGCTTAGGATGGGGAAACTATGGCTACACCTTC.

The CDR3, as DNA: TGTGCCAGCAGCTTAGAGGAGGGTGGTGCCACAGATACGCAGTATTTT. Translating it yields CASSLEEGGATDTQYF. The chain has TRBV13 and TRBJ2-3, with D tentatively TRBD2 (6 bases). CDR3 length equals 16 residues. With 1 base removed from V and 2 bases from J, the gap between germline ends came to 13 bases. Looked up from germline, CDR1 is PRHDT and CDR2 is FYEKMQ (reference sequence). The full variable domain, completed using reference TRBV13 and TRBJ2-3, is AAGVIQSPRHLIKEKRETATLKCYPIPRHDTVYWYQQGPGQDPQFLISFYEKMQSDKGSIPDRFSAQQFSDYHSELNMSSLELGDSALYFCASSLEEGGATDTQYFGPGTRLTVL.

A word on this clonotype: The junction differs from germline at one of its ends, possibly a read error. The chain links TRBV7-7 to TRBJ2-1, with TRBD1 matching over 9 bases. The V gene's germline CDR1 is SSHAT and CDR2 FNYEAQ (reference sequence). The CDR3 sequence is 14 residues long. The CDR3 sequence is CASSLEQGATEQFF. The CDR3 nucleotides are TGTGCTAGCAGCTTGGAACAGGGGGCAACTGAGCAGTTCTTC.

V gene TRBV7-2 combines with J gene TRBJ1-2, with D unresolved. CDR3 length: 14 residues. Trimming shortened V by 2 bases and J by 7 bases, and 14 bases separated the two germline ends. CDR1 is SGHTA, CDR2 FQGNSA, per germline. The CDR3 coding sequence is TGTGCCAGCAGCTTAAACGGGCAAGTTCGTGGCTACACCTTC. Its protein is CASSLNGQVRGYTF.

This clonotype was seen only a few times. V gene TRBV29-1 combines with J gene TRBJ2-7; D perhaps matches TRBD1 (5 bases). V lost 5 bases, J lost 2 bases, and 13 bases lay in between. This CDR3 spans 13 amino acids. Germline V gives CDR1 SQVTM, CDR2 ANQGSEA. The CDR3 sequence: CSVQRGHTYEQYF. In DNA, the CDR3 is TGCAGCGTTCAAAGGGGTCATACCTACGAGCAGTACTTC.

The table lists this clonotype with a few counts. J is TRBJ1-2 and V is TRBV27, with TRBD1 identical over 7 bases. V lost 6 bases and J lost 5; bases outside the gene matches: 9. From germline, CDR1 is MNHEY and CDR2 SMNVEV (reference sequence). CDR3 length: 14 residues. The CDR3 nucleotides are TGTGCCAGCAGAACTGACAGGGCAAATTATGGCTACACCTTC. It is translated as CASRTDRANYGYTF.

As for this clonotype: Possible read error: a much larger clone is one base away. The chain links TRBV5-1 to TRBJ2-1; no definite D call. V lost 3 bases to trimming and J lost 4 bases, with 8 bases between them. CDR3 length: 13 amino acids. Germline V gives CDR1 SGHRS, CDR2 YFSETQ. The CDR3: CASSWAAYNEQFF. The CDR3 DNA reads TGCGCCAGCAGCTGGGCGGCGTACAATGAGCAGTTCTTC.

This sequence joins TRBV7-2 and TRBJ1-5, with D perhaps matching TRBD1 (6 bases). V was cut by 3 bases and J by 6 bases, with 15 bases left in between. The germline V gene encodes CDR1 SGHTA and CDR2 FQGNSA. The CDR3 spans 15 residues. CDR3 protein: CASSFLMGAGQPQHF. The CDR3 DNA sequence: TGTGCCAGCAGCTTTCTGATGGGGGCAGGTCAGCCCCAGCATTTT.

The sample holds a few counts of this clonotype. V gene TRBV20-1 combines with J gene TRBJ1-1; D is perhaps TRBD1 (6 bases). Per the germline V gene, CDR1 is DFQATT and CDR2 is SNEGSKA (reference sequence). The CDR3 consists of 17 residues. V dropped 3 bases and J dropped 0 bases, with 20 bases sitting between them. The CDR3 DNA is TGCAGTGCTAGTCGCGCCCTTGACAGGAGAATGAACACTGAAGCTTTCTTT. It specifies CSASRALDRRMNTEAFF.

This clonotype was counted only a few times. This chain uses TRBV7-9 with TRBJ2-3; 9 bases match TRBD1. V was clipped by 2 bases and J by 7 bases; unmatched bases: 4. Germline V lookup: CDR1 SEHNR, CDR2 FQNEAQ (reference sequence). This CDR3 contains 14 residues. The CDR3 bases are TGTGCCAGCAGCTTATACAGGGGGCCATATACGCAGTATTTT. Translating it yields CASSLYRGPYTQYF.

This chain uses TRBV28 with TRBJ2-3; 12 bases are shared with TRBD2. This CDR3 comprises 13 residues. The germline gives CDR1 MDHEN, CDR2 SYDVKM. V dropped 5 bases and J dropped 10; count of bases not matched to a gene: 4. CDR3 coding DNA: TGTGCCAGCAGTGCACGGACTAGCGGGGCGCAGTATTTT. This codes for CASSARTSGAQYF.

The J gene is TRBJ1-2, the V gene TRBV12-3 or TRBV12-4; the match to TRBD1 covers 9 bases. The CDR3 extends over 15 amino acids. V gave up 6 bases and J gave up 3 bases; unmatched junction bases: 8. This CDR3 reads CASSQTGGLDYGYTF. CDR3 nucleotide sequence: TGTGCCAGCAGCCAAACAGGGGGCTTGGACTATGGCTACACCTTC.

This clonotype has at least ten counts. The chain uses TRBV12-3 or TRBV12-4 and TRBJ2-1; TRBD2 aligns across 13 bases. V was pared by 6 bases and J by 7 bases, with 12 bases of the junction left unmatched. This CDR3 comprises 17 residues. CDR3 sequence (DNA): TGTGCCAGCAGCCCCGCCCTTGGGACTAGCGGGGCGAATGAGCAGTTCTTC. Translating gives CASSPALGTSGANEQFF.

This clonotype was counted only a few times. V is TRBV27 and J is TRBJ1-4; D remains unclear. In germline, CDR1 is MNHEY, CDR2 SMNVEV (reference sequence). Between the trimmed V and J ends, which lost 5 bases and 4 bases, there was a span of 14 bases. This CDR3 contains 15 residues. The CDR3 protein is CASSPRRLGNEKLFF. The CDR3 DNA reads TGTGCCAGCAGTCCCCGACGTTTGGGTAATGAAAAACTGTTTTTT.

CDR3 region: CALGLATNEQFF. The CDR3 nucleotides read TGTGCCTTGGGACTAGCAACCAATGAGCAGTTCTTC. This chain uses TRBV30 with TRBJ2-1, with TRBD2 matching over 9 bases. CDR1 and CDR2 from the germline V gene are GTSNPN and SVGIG (reference sequence). V was clipped by 7 bases and J by 6 bases; unmatched bases: 4. The CDR3 consists of 12 residues. The full variable domain, with the rest looked up from reference TRBV30 and TRBJ2-1, is SQTIHQWPATLVQPVGSPLSLECTVEGTSNPNLYWYRQAAGRGLQLLFYSVGIGQISSEVPQNLSASRPQDRQFILSSKKLLLSDSGFYLCALGLATNEQFFGPGTRLTVL.

V and J are TRBV5-1 and TRBJ1-1; D is ambiguous. CDR1 and CDR2 from the germline V gene are SGHRS and YFSETQ. The V end was cut by 0 bases, the J end by 4 bases, with 7 bases between. This CDR3 region has 13 residues. CDR3 sequence reads: CASSLGDITEAFF. The CDR3 DNA reads TGCGCCAGCAGCTTGGGGGATATCACTGAAGCTTTCTTT.

V usage is TRBV6-5 and J usage is TRBJ2-1; D ambiguous. The CDR3 consists of 14 residues. CDR1 is MNHEY and CDR2 is SVGAGI in the germline V gene. V shed 7 bases and J shed 3 bases, with 13 bases lying between them. The CDR3 nucleotides read TGTGCCAGCACTCTAACGACCGGCTACAATGAGCAGTTCTTC. Residues: CASTLTTGYNEQFF.